This entry lists 20 T cell receptor beta chains sequenced from one sample in a study of cytomegalovirus exposure and HLA in healthy donors. With 60 Vbeta and 13 Jbeta primers, the PCR was carried out. Sequencing used immunoSEQ multiplex PCR; TCRdb keeps in-frame clones, though not all of them. In the table there are about 98,000 clones, about 80% of which are singletons. The specimen was PBMCs. The receptors derive from a man aged 55 to 69 in good health and CMV-seropositive.

The rearrangement joins TRBV11-3 to TRBJ1-1; 8 nucleotides align to TRBD1. Per germline, CDR1 SGHNT and CDR2 YENEEA. The ends lost 5 bases at V and 2 bases at J; junction bases unmatched: 4. This CDR3 spans 14 amino acids. Here the CDR3 reads CASSPGQANTEAFF. In nucleotides, the CDR3 is TGTGCCAGCAGCCCGGGACAGGCCAACACTGAAGCTTTCTTT.

The J gene is TRBJ2-3, the V gene TRBV4-1; 8 bases match TRBD2. The CDR3 runs to 16 residues. V dropped 4 bases and J dropped 3; count of bases not matched to a gene: 9. Germline V gene sequence: CDR1 MGHRA, CDR2 YSYEKL. The CDR3 is CASSLTRSGGTDTQYF. The CDR3 DNA sequence: TGCGCCAGCAGCCTGACTCGAAGCGGGGGTACAGATACGCAGTATTTT.

V usage is TRBV18 and J usage is TRBJ1-4; no clear D gene. Germline V gene sequence: CDR1 KGHSH, CDR2 LQKENI. Trimming shortened V by 1 base and J by 5 bases, and 20 bases separated the two germline ends. The CDR3 is made up of 18 amino acids. CDR3 amino acids: CASSPQNRLGNLNEKLFF. CDR3 nucleotides: TGTGCCAGCTCACCACAAAATAGGCTCGGGAATCTCAATGAAAAACTGTTTTTT. The complete variable domain, with remaining parts taken from reference TRBV18 and TRBJ1-4, reads NAGVMQNPRHLVRRRGQEARLRCSPMKGHSHVYWYRQLPEEGLKFMVYLQKENIIDESGMPKERFSAEFPKEGPSILRIQQVVRGDSAAYFCASSPQNRLGNLNEKLFFGSGTQLSVL.

V usage is TRBV5-1 and J usage is TRBJ2-3; D is undetermined. The CDR3 is 14 amino acids. Germline V lookup: CDR1 SGHRS, CDR2 YFSETQ. V was trimmed by 0 bases and J by 4 bases, leaving 9 bases between them. The CDR3 region has the DNA TGCGCCAGCAGCTTGGTGACCGGAGCAGATACGCAGTATTTT. It specifies CASSLVTGADTQYF.

This chain connects TRBV2 to TRBJ2-5; 8 nucleotides align to TRBD1. CDR1 and CDR2 (germline): SNHLY, FYNNEI. The CDR3 consists of 14 residues. Unmatched junction bases numbered 3, after V lost 6 bases and J lost 0 bases. The CDR3 protein is CASRGTGDQETQYF. The CDR3 bases are TGTGCCAGCAGGGGGACAGGAGACCAAGAGACCCAGTACTTC. Full variable domain (remainder filled in from reference TRBV2 and TRBJ2-5): EPEVTQTPSHQVTQMGQEVILRCVPISNHLYFYWYRQILGQKVEFLVSFYNNEISEKSEIFDDQFSVERPDGSNFTLKIRSTKLEDSAMYFCASRGTGDQETQYFGPGTRLLVL.

CDR3 nucleotide sequence: TGTGCCAGCAGTCCAAGCGGGGAGGGCACCGGGGAGCTGTTTTTT. Translation gives CASSPSGEGTGELFF. The chain uses TRBV6-4 and TRBJ2-2, with 7 bases fitting TRBD2. Germline-derived CDR1 and CDR2 are MRHNA and SNTAGT. The CDR3 is made up of 15 amino acids. With V trimmed by 5 bases and J by 4 bases, 7 bases remained unmatched.

The rearrangement joins TRBV11-2 to TRBJ2-1; D possibly corresponds to TRBD1 (6 bases). Trimming took 2 bases from V and 6 from J, leaving 14 bases between them. Per germline, CDR1 SGHAT and CDR2 FQNNGV. This CDR3 spans 15 amino acids. CDR3 nucleotides: TGTGCCAGCAGCTTATCGTGGGGGCTTGGCAATGAGCAGTTCTTC. Its translation is CASSLSWGLGNEQFF.

This clone was observed a handful of times. The genes are TRBV4-3 and TRBJ1-4, with D perhaps TRBD1 (6 bases). Germline CDR1 LGHNA, CDR2 YSLEER. The germline V and J ends were trimmed by 1 base and 5 bases, with 8 bases remaining between them. The CDR3 totals 14 residues. CDR3 in amino acids: CASSQGTANEKLFF. DNA for the CDR3: TGCGCCAGCAGCCAAGGGACAGCAAATGAAAAACTGTTTTTT.

The chain uses TRBV5-1 and TRBJ2-7; 9 positions match TRBD1. V lost 4 bases, J lost 0 bases, and 5 bases stayed unmatched. The CDR3 has 15 amino acids. Germline values: CDR1 SGHRS, CDR2 YFSETQ. The CDR3 loop is CASSRGQGSSYEQYF. The CDR3 nucleotides are TGCGCCAGCAGCCGTGGACAGGGGAGCTCCTACGAGCAGTACTTC.

V gene TRBV5-6 combines with J gene TRBJ1-3, with a possible D match to TRBD1 (5 bases). The ends were cut back, 5 bases at V and 0 bases at J, with 9 bases in the middle. CDR1 SGHDT and CDR2 YYEEEE come from the germline V gene. The CDR3 runs to 14 residues. The CDR3 sequence is CASSPTDSGNTIYF. In nucleotides, the CDR3 is TGTGCCAGCAGTCCGACAGACTCTGGAAACACCATATATTTT.

The V and J genes are TRBV10-2 and TRBJ2-7; TRBD2 aligns across 8 bases. CDR1 and CDR2 from the germline V gene are WSHSY and SAAADI. The CDR3 runs to 12 residues. The CDR3 is CAGGGPDYEQYF. CDR3 nucleotides: TGCGCTGGCGGGGGGCCGGACTACGAGCAGTACTTC.

The chain recombines TRBV14 with TRBJ2-2; maybe TRBD1 (6 bases). Trimming took 0 bases from V and 3 from J, leaving 11 bases between them. Germline V gene lookup returns CDR1 SGHDN and CDR2 FVKESK. This CDR3 contains 16 residues. CDR3 DNA: TGTGCCAGCAGCCAAGAACCGGGACATTACACCGGGGAGCTGTTTTTT. The encoded protein is CASSQEPGHYTGELFF.

V gene TRBV7-9 combines with J gene TRBJ2-7; D is perhaps TRBD2 (5 bases). The CDR3 runs 14 residues. With 3 bases removed from V and 6 bases from J, the gap between germline ends came to 15 bases. Germline lookup yields CDR1 SEHNR and CDR2 FQNEAQ (reference sequence). This CDR3 reads CASSFDARSGEQYF. CDR3 nucleotides: TGTGCCAGCAGCTTCGATGCTAGGAGCGGCGAGCAGTACTTC. Based on the CDR3 plus reference TRBV7-9 and TRBJ2-7, the full variable domain is DTGVSQNPRHKITKRGQNVTFRCDPISEHNRLYWYRQTLGQGPEFLTYFQNEAQLEKSRLLSDRFSAERPKGSFSTLEIQRTEQGDSAMYLCASSFDARSGEQYFGPGTRLTVT.

The V gene is TRBV5-5, the J gene TRBJ2-3; 9 bases are a match to TRBD1. The CDR3 extends over 18 amino acids. V trimming: 4 bases; J trimming: 3 bases; junction bases outside the gene matches: 15. Germline-derived CDR1 and CDR2 are SGHKS and YYEKEE (reference sequence). CDR3 sequence (DNA): TGTGCCAGCAGCCCACGCTACCGGGACAGGGTTTTAACAGATACGCAGTATTTT. Its translation: CASSPRYRDRVLTDTQYF.

The gene calls are TRBV7-6 and TRBJ2-3; 9 nucleotides match TRBD2. The CDR3 runs to 17 residues. Germline CDR1 and CDR2: SGHVS and FNYEAQ. After removal of 0 bases from V and 4 bases from J, the junction contained 8 bases not matched to a gene. The CDR3 protein is CASSLALRIAGADTQYF. Written as DNA, the CDR3 is TGTGCCAGCAGCTTAGCGTTGAGGATAGCGGGGGCAGATACGCAGTATTTT.

CDR3 region: CASSMSVGPQHF. For the CDR3, the DNA is TGTGCCAGTAGTATGTCGGTCGGGCCCCAGCATTTT. This chain uses TRBV19 with TRBJ1-5; D gene ambiguous. Germline assignment: CDR1 LNHDA and CDR2 SQIVND (reference sequence). V shed 3 bases and J shed 9 bases, with 9 bases lying between them. This CDR3 contains 12 residues.

The rearrangement joins TRBV5-4 to TRBJ2-1; D might be TRBD2 (5 bases). CDR1 and CDR2 from the germline V gene are SGHNT and YYREEE (reference sequence). The CDR3 is 13 residues long. V lost 3 bases to trimming and J lost 7 bases, with 11 bases between them. The CDR3, as DNA: TGTGCCAGCAGCTCCTCCCCGGGGAATGAGCAGTTCTTC. Amino acids: CASSSSPGNEQFF.

The genes are TRBV9 and TRBJ2-6; 7 bases map to TRBD2. CDR1 and CDR2 from the germline V gene are SGDLS and YYNGEE. J gave up 1 base and V 2 bases, and 0 bases lay outside the gene matches. The CDR3 has 15 amino acids. The CDR3 DNA reads TGTGCCAGCAGCGTGGGGGGGTCTGGGGCCAACGTCCTGACTTTC. Protein product: CASSVGGSGANVLTF.

This chain joins TRBV6-1 and TRBJ1-6, with D possibly TRBD1 on 6 matching bases. The V and J ends lost 8 bases and 9 bases respectively, with 8 bases between them. CDR1 is MNHNS and CDR2 is SASEGT in the germline V gene. This CDR3 is built from 11 residues. CDR3 sequence reads: CASGQFSPLHF. The CDR3 DNA follows: TGTGCCAGCGGACAGTTTTCACCCCTCCACTTT.

The chain employs TRBV9 and TRBJ2-5, with 16 nucleotides matching TRBD2. CDR1 is SGDLS and CDR2 is YYNGEE in the germline V gene. Trimming at V came to 0 bases and at J to 2 bases, leaving 13 bases not matched to a gene. The CDR3 contains 21 residues. CDR3 bases: TGTGCCAGCAGCGTAGCCTCCCCCGGGACTAGCGGGGGGGCAAGGCAAGAGACCCAGTACTTC. Translation: CASSVASPGTSGGARQETQYF. The full variable domain, its missing parts supplied by reference TRBV9 and TRBJ2-5, is DSGVTQTPKHLITATGQRVTLRCSPRSGDLSVYWYQQSLDQGLQFLIQYYNGEERAKGNILERFSAQQFPDLHSELNLSSLELGDSALYFCASSVASPGTSGGARQETQYFGPGTRLLVL.